This entry describes one T cell receptor beta chain. Its antigen is unidentified. The data were obtained in a study of Ad26.COV2.S vaccination and SARS-CoV-2 variants. About the research overall: Once, or twice with 56 days between doses, Ad26.COV2.S was given intramuscularly.

Generated by immunoSEQ multiplex PCR, the TCRdb table keeps only in-frame clones and is missing some. The top ten hold around 13% of the sample, which has some 480,000 clones, about 83% seen once. Treatment of the sample: about 20 received Ad26.COV2.S at low or high dose, single or two shots; several received placebo; per-sample allocation not given. Day 63 after the first vaccine or placebo injection was the time point for sampling. Boston supplied an adult donor aged 18-55 years. Study-level results: In vaccinated individuals, spike-specific CD8+ and CD4+ T cell responses reportedly displayed substantial breadth.

The specimen was peripheral blood, collected in a trial of Ad26.COV2.S vaccine versus placebo. The TCR sequence derives from a person between 18 and 65 years old who received the Ad26.COV2.S COVID-19 vaccine or a placebo.

The CDR3 protein is CASGTGAREQYF. DNA for the CDR3: TGTGCCAGCGGGACAGGGGCACGCGAGCAGTACTTC. The chain carries TRBV27 and TRBJ2-7, with 10 nucleotides matching TRBD1. V lost 8 bases, J lost 6 bases, and 4 bases stayed unmatched. CDR1 MNHEY and CDR2 SMNVEV come from the germline V gene (reference sequence). CDR3 size: 12 residues.